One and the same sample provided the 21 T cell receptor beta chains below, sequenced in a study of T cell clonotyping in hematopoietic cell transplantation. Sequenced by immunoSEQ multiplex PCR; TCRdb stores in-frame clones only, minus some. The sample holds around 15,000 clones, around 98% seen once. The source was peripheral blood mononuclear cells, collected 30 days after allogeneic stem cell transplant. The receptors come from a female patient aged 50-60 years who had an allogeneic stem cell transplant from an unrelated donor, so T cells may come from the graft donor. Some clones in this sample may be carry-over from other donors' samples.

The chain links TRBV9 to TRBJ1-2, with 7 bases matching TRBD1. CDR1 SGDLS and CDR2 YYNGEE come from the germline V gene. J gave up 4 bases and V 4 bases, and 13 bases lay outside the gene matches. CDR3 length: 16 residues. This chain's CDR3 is CASSTSRDSKSYGYTF. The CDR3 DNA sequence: TGTGCCAGCAGCACGAGCCGGGACAGTAAATCCTATGGCTACACCTTC.

CDR3 sequence reads: CASSPGQHNSPLHF. CDR3 DNA: TGTGCCAGCAGCCCGGGACAGCATAATTCACCCCTCCACTTT. The gene calls are TRBV7-2 and TRBJ1-6; 7 nucleotides agree with TRBD1. The J segment lost 5 bases and the V segment lost 5 bases, leaving 3 bases of the junction unmatched. Germline lookup yields CDR1 SGHTA and CDR2 FQGNSA. The CDR3 runs 14 residues.

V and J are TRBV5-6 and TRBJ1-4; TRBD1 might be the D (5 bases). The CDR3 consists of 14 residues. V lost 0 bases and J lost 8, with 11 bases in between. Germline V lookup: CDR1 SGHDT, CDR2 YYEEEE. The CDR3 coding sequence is TGTGCCAGCAGCTTGGGACTCGAGGGGGAAAAACTGTTTTTT. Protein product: CASSLGLEGEKLFF.

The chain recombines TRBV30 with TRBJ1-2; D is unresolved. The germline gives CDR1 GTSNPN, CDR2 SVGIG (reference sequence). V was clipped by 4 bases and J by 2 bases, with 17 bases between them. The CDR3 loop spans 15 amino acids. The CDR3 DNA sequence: TGTGCCTGGAACGTCGCCCTCAAGGGCAACTATGGCTACACCTTC. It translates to CAWNVALKGNYGYTF.

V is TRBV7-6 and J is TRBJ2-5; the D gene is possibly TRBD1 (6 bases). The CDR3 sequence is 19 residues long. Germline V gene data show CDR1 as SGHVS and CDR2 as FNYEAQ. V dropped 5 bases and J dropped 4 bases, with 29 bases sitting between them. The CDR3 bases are TGTGCCAGCAGCCGAGACTTACCTGGGGGACAACTACGATCAGAGACCCAGTACTTC. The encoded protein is CASSRDLPGGQLRSETQYF.

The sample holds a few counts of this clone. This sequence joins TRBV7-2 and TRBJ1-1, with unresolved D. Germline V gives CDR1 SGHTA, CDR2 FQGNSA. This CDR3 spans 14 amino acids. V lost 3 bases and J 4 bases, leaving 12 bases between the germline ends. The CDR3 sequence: CASSFLRGSTEAFF. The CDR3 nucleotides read TGTGCCAGCAGCTTCTTACGCGGGAGCACTGAAGCTTTCTTT.

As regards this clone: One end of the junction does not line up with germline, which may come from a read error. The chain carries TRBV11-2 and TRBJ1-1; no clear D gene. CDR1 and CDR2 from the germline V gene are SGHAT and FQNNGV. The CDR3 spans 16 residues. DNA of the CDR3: TGTGCCAGCAGGTTAGTAAGAGCAGAAGGGAACACTGAAGCTTTCTTT. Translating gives CASRLVRAEGNTEAFF.

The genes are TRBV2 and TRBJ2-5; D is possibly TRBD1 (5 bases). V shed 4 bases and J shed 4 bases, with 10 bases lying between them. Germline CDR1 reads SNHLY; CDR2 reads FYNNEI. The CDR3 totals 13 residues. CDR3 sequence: CASSVIGVETQYF. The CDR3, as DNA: TGTGCCAGCAGTGTGATAGGGGTAGAGACCCAGTACTTC. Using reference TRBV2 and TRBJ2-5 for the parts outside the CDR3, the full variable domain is EPEVTQTPSHQVTQMGQEVILRCVPISNHLYFYWYRQILGQKVEFLVSFYNNEISEKSEIFDDQFSVERPDGSNFTLKIRSTKLEDSAMYFCASSVIGVETQYFGPGTRLLVL.

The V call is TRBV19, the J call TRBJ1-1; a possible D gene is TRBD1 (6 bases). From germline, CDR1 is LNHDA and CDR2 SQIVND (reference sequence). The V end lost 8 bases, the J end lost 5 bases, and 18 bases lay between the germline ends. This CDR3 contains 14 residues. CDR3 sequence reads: CASFPGQSKTEAFF. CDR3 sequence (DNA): TGTGCCAGTTTCCCCGGACAGTCGAAAACTGAAGCTTTCTTT. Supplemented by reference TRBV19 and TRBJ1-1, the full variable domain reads DGGITQSPKYLFRKEGQNVTLSCEQNLNHDAMYWYRQDPGQGLRLIYYSQIVNDFQKGDIAEGYSVSREKKESFPLTVTSAQKNPTAFYLCASFPGQSKTEAFFGQGTRLTVV.

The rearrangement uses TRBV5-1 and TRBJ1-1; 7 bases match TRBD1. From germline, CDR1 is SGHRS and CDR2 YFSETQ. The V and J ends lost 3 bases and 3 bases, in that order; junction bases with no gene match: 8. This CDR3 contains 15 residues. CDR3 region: CASSSTQGSDTEAFF. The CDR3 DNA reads TGCGCCAGCAGCTCGACACAGGGGTCGGACACTGAAGCTTTCTTT.

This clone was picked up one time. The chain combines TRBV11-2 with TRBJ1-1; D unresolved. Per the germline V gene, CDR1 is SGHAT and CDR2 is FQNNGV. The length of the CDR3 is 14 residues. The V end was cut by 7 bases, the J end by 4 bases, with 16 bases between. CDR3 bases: TGTGCCAGCACCCAGCGGGCGGCTGCCACTGAAGCTTTCTTT. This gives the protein CASTQRAAATEAFF.

CDR3 bases: TGTGCCAGCACTGCAGACGGCGATTCACCCCTCCACTTT. Translation gives CASTADGDSPLHF. The gene calls are TRBV6-5 and TRBJ1-6; D ambiguous. In germline, CDR1 is MNHEY, CDR2 SVGAGI. The V end was cut by 7 bases, the J end by 8 bases, with 12 bases between. The CDR3 is 13 residues long.

The CDR3 DNA sequence: TGTGCCTGGAGGAGGGCAGGAGCCTACGAGCAGTACTTC. It is translated as CAWRRAGAYEQYF. The rearrangement links TRBV30 to TRBJ2-7; D is perhaps TRBD2 (5 bases). Germline CDR1 is GTSNPN and CDR2 is SVGIG (reference sequence). The ends were cut back, 3 bases at V and 2 bases at J, with 11 bases in the middle. CDR3 length: 13 residues.

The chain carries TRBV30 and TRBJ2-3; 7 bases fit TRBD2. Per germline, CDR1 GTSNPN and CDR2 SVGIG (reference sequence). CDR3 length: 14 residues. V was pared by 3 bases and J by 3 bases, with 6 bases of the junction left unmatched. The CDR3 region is CAWRSSGGTDTQYF. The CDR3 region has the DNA TGTGCCTGGAGGTCATCGGGGGGAACAGATACGCAGTATTTT.

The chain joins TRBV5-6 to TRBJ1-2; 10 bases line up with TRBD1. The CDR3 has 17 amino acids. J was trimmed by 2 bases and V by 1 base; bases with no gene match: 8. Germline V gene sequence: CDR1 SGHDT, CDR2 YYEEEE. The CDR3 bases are TGTGCCAGCAGCTTGTCCCCCGGGACAGGGGCCAACTATGGCTACACCTTC. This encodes CASSLSPGTGANYGYTF.

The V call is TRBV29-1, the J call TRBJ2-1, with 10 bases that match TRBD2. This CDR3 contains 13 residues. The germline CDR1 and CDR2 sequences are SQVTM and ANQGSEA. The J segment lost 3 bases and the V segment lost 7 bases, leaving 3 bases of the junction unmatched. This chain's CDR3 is CSARTSGYNEQFF. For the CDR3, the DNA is TGCAGCGCTCGGACTAGCGGCTACAATGAGCAGTTCTTC.

In nucleotides, the CDR3 is TGTGCCAGCAGTGACCAGGGTAGGAATTCACCCCTCCACTTT. This gives the protein CASSDQGRNSPLHF. J is TRBJ1-6 and V is TRBV25-1, with D possibly matching TRBD1 (5 bases). The CDR3 has 14 amino acids. Per the germline V gene, CDR1 is MGHDK and CDR2 is SYGVNS. Trimming took off 3 bases at V and 7 bases at J, with 10 bases between the two ends.

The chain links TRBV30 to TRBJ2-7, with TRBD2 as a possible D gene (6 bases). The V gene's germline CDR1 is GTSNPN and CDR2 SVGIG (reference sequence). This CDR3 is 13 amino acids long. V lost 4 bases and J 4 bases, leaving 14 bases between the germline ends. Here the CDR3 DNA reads TGTGCCTGGATGTCCATGGGGGGTTACGAGCAGTACTTC. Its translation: CAWMSMGGYEQYF.

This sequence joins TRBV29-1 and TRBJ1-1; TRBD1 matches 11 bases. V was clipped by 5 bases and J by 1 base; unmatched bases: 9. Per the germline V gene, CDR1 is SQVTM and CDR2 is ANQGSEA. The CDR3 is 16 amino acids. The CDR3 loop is CSVRTGGSGGNTEAFF. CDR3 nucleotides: TGCAGCGTTAGGACAGGGGGCAGCGGGGGGAACACTGAAGCTTTCTTT.

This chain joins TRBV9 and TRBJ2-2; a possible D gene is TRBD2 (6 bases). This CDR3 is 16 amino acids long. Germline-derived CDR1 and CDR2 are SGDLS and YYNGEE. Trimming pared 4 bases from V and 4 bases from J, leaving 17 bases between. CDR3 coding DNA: TGTGCCAGCAGCTCGACTAGAAATCGCGCCACCGGGGAGCTGTTTTTT. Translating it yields CASSSTRNRATGELFF.

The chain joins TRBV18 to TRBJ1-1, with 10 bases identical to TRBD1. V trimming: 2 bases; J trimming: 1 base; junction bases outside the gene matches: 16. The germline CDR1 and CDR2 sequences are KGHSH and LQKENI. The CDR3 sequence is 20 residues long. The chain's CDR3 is CASSPYLTAGTGAQNTEAFF. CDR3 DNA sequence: TGTGCCAGCTCACCATACCTGACTGCCGGGACAGGGGCCCAGAACACTGAAGCTTTCTTT.